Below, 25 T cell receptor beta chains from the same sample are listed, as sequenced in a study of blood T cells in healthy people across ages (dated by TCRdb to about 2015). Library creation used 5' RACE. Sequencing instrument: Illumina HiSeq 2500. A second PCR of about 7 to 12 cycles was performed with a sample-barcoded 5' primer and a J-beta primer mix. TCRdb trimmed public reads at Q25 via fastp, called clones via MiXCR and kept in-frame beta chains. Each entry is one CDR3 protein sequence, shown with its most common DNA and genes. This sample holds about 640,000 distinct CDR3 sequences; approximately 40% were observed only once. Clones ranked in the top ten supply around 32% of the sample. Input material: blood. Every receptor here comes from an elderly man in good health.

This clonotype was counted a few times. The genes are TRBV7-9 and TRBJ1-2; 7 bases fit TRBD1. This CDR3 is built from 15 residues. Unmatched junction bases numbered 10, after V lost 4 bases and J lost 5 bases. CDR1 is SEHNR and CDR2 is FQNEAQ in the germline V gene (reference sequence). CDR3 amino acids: CASSSPSGTDYGYTF. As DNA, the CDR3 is TGTGCCAGCAGCTCACCCTCCGGGACAGATTATGGCTACACCTTC. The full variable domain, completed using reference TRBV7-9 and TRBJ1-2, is DTGVSQNPRHKITKRGQNVTFRCDPISEHNRLYWYRQTLGQGPEFLTYFQNEAQLEKSRLLSDRFSAERPKGSFSTLEIQRTEQGDSAMYLCASSSPSGTDYGYTFGSGTRLTVV.

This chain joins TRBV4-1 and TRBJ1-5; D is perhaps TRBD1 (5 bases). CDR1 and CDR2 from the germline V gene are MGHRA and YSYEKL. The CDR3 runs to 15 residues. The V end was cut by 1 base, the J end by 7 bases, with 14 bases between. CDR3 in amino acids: CASSQGNGAGQPQHF. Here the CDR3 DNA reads TGCGCCAGCAGCCAAGGTAACGGGGCGGGGCAGCCCCAGCATTTT.

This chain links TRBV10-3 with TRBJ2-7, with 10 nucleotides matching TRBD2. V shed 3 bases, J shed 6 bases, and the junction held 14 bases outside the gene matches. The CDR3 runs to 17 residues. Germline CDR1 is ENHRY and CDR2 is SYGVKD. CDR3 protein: CAISDLSGRASKSEQYF. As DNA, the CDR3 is TGTGCCATCAGTGATCTCAGCGGGAGGGCCAGTAAGAGCGAGCAGTACTTC.

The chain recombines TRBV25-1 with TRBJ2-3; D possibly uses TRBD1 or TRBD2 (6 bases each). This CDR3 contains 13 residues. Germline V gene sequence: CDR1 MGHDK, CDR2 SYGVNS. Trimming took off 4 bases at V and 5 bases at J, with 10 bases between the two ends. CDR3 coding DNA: TGTGCCAGCAGTGTCGGGGGCCTAGATACGCAGTATTTT. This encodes CASSVGGLDTQYF. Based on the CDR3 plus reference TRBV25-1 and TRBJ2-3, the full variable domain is EADIYQTPRYLVIGTGKKITLECSQTMGHDKMYWYQQDPGMELHLIHYSYGVNSTEKGDLSSESTVSRIRTEHFPLTLESARPSHTSQYLCASSVGGLDTQYFGPGTRLTVL.

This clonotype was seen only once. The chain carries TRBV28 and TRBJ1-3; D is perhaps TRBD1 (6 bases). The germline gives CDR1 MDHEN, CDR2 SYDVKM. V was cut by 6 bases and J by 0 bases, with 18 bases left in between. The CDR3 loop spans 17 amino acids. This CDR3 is CASRSFATGASGNTIYF. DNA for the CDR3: TGTGCCAGCAGATCTTTCGCGACAGGCGCCTCTGGAAACACCATATATTTT.

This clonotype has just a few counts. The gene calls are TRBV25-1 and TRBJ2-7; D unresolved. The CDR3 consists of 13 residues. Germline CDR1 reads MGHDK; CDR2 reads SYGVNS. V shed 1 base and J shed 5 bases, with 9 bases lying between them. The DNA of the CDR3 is TGTGCCAGCAGTGAATGGGATTCGGACGAGCAGTACTTC. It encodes CASSEWDSDEQYF.

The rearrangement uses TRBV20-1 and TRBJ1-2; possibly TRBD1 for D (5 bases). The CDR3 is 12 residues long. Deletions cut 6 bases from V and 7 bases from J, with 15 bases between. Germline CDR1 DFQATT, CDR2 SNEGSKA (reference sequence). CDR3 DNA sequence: TGCAGTGCCTGGGGGACCACAGCTGGCTACACCTTC. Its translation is CSAWGTTAGYTF.

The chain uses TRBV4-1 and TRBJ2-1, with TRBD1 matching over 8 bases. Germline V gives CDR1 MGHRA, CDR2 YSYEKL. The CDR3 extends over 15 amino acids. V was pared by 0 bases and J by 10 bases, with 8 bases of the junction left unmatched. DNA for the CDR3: TGCGCCAGCAGCCAAGATTCCCCCAGGGGGCGCGAGCAGTTCTTC. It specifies CASSQDSPRGREQFF.

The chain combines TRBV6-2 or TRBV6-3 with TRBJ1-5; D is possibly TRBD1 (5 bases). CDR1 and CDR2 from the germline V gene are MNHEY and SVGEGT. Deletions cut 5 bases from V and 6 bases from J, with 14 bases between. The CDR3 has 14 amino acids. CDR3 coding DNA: TGTGCCAGCAGTCCAGGGTTTCCTCGTCAGCCCCAGCATTTT. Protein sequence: CASSPGFPRQPQHF.

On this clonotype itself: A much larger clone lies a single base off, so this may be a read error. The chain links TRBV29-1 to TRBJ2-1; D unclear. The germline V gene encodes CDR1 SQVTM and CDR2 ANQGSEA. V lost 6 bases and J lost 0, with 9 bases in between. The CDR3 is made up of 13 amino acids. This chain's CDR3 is CSVVSSSYNEQFF. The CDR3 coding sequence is TGCAGCGTCGTGAGCAGCTCCTACAATGAGCAGTTCTTC.

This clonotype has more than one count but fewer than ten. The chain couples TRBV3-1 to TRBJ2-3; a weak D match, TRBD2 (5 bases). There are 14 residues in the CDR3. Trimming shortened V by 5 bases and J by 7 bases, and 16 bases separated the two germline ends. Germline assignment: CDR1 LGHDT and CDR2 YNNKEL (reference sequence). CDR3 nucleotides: TGTGCCAGCAGCTATCGGGGTGCGGCTTATACGCAGTATTTT. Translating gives CASSYRGAAYTQYF.

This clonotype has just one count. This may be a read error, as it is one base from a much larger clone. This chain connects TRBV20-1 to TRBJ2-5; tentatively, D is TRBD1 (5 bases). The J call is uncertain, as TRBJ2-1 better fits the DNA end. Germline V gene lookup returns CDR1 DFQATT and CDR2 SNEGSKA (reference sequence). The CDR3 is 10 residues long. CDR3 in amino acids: CSARGQTQFF. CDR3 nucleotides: TGCAGTGCTAGAGGACAGACCCAGTTCTTC.

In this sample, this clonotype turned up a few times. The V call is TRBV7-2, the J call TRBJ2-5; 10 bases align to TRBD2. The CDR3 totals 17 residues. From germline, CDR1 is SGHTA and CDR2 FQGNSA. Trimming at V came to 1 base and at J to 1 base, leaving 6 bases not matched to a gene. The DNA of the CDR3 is TGTGCCAGCAGCTTAGGAAGCGGGGGGGCAACCCAAGAGACCCAGTACTTC. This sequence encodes CASSLGSGGATQETQYF.

The CDR3 DNA is TGTGCCAGCAGTTTAAGGGAGGACACTGAAGCTTTCTTT. It specifies CASSLREDTEAFF. The V and J genes are TRBV12-3 or TRBV12-4 and TRBJ1-1, with D uncertain. This CDR3 is 13 amino acids long. The V and J ends lost 2 bases and 3 bases respectively, with 7 bases between them.

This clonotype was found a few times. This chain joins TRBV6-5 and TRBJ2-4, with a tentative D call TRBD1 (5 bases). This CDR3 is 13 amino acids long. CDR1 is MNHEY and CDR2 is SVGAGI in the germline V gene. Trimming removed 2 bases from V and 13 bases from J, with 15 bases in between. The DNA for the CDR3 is TGTGCCAGCAGTTACAGGGGTCGAAATGAGCAGTACTTC. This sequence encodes CASSYRGRNEQYF.

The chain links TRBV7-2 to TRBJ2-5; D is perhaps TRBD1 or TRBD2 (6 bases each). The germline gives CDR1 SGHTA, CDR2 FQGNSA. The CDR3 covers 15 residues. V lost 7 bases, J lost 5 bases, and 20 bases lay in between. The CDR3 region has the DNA TGTGCCAGCAACCCCGGAGGGGGTGCGGGGGAGACCCAGTACTTC. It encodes CASNPGGGAGETQYF.

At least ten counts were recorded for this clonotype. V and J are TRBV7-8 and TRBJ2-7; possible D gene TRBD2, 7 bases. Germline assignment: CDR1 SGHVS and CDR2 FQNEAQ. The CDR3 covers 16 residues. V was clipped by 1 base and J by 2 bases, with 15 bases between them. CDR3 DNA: TGTGCCAGCAGCTTAGTGTCGGGGGGCTTTGCCTACGAGCAGTACTTC. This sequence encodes CASSLVSGGFAYEQYF.

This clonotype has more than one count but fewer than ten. CDR3 amino acids: CASSMTSQETQYF. The CDR3 DNA follows: TGTGCCAGCAGCATGACTAGTCAAGAGACCCAGTACTTC. The genes are TRBV7-3 and TRBJ2-5, with D maybe TRBD2 (6 bases). Deletions cut 5 bases from V and 2 bases from J, with 9 bases between. This CDR3 is 13 amino acids long. The V gene's germline CDR1 is SGHTA and CDR2 FQGTGA.

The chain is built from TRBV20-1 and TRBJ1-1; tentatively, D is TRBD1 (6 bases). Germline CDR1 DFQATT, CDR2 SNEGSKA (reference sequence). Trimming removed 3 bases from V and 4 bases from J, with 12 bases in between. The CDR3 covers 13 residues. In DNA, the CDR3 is TGCAGTGCTAGCAGGGGTATGGGCACTGAAGCTTTCTTT. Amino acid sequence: CSASRGMGTEAFF.

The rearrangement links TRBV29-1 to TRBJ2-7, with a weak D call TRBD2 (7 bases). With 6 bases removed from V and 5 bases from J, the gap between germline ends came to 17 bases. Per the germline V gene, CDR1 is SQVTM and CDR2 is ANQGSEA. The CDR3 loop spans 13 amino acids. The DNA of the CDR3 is TGCAGCGTCCTTCGGGGGGCAAGGGACGAGCAGTACTTC. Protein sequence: CSVLRGARDEQYF.

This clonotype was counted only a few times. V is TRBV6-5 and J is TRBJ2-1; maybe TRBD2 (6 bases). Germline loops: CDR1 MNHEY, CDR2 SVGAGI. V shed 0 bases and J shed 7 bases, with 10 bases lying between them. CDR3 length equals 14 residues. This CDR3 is CASSYSEGTNEQFF. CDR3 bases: TGTGCCAGCAGTTACTCGGAGGGTACGAATGAGCAGTTCTTC.

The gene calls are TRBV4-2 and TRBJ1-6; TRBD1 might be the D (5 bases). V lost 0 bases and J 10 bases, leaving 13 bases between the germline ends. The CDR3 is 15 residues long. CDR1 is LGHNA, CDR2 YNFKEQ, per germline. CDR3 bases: TGTGCCAGCAGCCAAGATCGGGCAGGGAGCTCACCCCTCCACTTT. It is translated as CASSQDRAGSSPLHF.

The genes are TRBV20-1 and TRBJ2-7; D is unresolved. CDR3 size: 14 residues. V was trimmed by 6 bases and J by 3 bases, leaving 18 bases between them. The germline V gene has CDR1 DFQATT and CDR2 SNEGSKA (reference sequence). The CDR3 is CSAPQATGSYEQYF. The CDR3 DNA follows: TGCAGTGCCCCTCAGGCTACCGGTAGCTACGAGCAGTACTTC.

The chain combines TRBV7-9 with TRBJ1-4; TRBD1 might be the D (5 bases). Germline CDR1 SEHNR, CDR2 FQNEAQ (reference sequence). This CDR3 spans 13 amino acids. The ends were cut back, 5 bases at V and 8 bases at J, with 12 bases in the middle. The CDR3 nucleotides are TGTGCCAGCAGCGTGGGGGGAGAAGAAAAACTGTTTTTT. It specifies CASSVGGEEKLFF. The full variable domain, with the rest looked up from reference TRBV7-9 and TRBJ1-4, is DTGVSQNPRHKITKRGQNVTFRCDPISEHNRLYWYRQTLGQGPEFLTYFQNEAQLEKSRLLSDRFSAERPKGSFSTLEIQRTEQGDSAMYLCASSVGGEEKLFFGSGTQLSVL.

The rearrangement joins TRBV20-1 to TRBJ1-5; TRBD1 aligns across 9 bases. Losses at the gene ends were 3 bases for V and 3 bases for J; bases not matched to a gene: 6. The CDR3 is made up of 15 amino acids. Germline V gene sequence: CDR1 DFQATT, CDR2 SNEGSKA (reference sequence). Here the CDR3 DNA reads TGCAGTGCTAGTCCGGGACAGGGTTACAATCAGCCCCAGCATTTT. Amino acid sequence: CSASPGQGYNQPQHF.